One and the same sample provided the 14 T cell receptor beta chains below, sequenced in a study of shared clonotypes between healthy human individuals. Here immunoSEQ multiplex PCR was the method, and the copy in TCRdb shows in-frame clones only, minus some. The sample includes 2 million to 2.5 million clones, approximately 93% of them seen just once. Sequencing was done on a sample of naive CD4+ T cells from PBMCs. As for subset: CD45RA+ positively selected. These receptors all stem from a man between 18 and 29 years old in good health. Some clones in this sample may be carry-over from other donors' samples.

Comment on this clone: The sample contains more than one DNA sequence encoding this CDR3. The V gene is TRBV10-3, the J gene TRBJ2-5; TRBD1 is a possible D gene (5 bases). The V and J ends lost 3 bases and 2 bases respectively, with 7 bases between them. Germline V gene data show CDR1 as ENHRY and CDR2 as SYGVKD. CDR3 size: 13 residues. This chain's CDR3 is CAISEGEQETQYF. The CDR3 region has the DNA TGTGCCATCAGTGAAGGGGAACAAGAGACCCAGTACTTC.

The CDR3 reads CASSIVTGPNEKLFF. In nucleotides, the CDR3 is TGTGCCAGTAGTATAGTCACCGGCCCTAATGAAAAACTGTTTTTT. The J gene is TRBJ1-4, the V gene TRBV19; D gene ambiguous. Germline CDR1 is LNHDA and CDR2 is SQIVND (reference sequence). V lost 1 base and J lost 3, with 9 bases in between. This CDR3 is 15 amino acids long.

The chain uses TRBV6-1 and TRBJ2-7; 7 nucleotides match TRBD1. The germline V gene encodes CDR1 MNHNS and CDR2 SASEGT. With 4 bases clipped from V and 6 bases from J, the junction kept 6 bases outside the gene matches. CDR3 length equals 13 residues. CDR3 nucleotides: TGTGCCAGCAGTGGTCAGGGGGTGAGCGAGCAGTACTTC. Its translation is CASSGQGVSEQYF.

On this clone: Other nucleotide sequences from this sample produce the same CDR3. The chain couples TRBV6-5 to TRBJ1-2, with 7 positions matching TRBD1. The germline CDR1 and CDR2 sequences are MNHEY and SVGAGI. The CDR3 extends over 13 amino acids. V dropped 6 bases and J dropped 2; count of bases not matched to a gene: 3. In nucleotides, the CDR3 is TGTGCCAGCAGAAGACAGGGAAACTATGGCTACACCTTC. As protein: CASRRQGNYGYTF.

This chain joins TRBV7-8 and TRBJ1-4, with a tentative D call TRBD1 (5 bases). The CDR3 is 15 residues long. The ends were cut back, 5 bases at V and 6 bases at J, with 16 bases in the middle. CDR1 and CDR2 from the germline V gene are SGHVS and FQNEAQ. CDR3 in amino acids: CASSQKQASDEKLFF. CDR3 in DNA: TGTGCCAGCAGCCAAAAACAGGCGTCGGATGAAAAACTGTTTTTT.

The CDR3, as DNA: TGCAGTGCTGGAAAGTGGAATGAGCAGTTCTTC. This gives the protein CSAGKWNEQFF. This chain uses TRBV20-1 with TRBJ2-1; no clear D. The CDR3 is 11 amino acids. Trimming took 5 bases from V and 7 from J, leaving 9 bases between them. Germline V gene lookup returns CDR1 DFQATT and CDR2 SNEGSKA (reference sequence).

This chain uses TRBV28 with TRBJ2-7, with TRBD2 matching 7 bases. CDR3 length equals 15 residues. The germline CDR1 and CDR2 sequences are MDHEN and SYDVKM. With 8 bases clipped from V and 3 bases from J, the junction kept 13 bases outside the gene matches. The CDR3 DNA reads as TGTGCCAGCTTGTACCGGGGCGGGAGAAGCTACGAGCAGTACTTC. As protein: CASLYRGGRSYEQYF.

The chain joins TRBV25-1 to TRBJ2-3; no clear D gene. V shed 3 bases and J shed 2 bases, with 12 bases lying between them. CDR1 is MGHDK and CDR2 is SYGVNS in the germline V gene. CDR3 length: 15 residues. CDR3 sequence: CASSEPAAFTDTQYF. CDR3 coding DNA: TGTGCCAGCAGTGAGCCGGCGGCATTCACAGATACGCAGTATTTT.

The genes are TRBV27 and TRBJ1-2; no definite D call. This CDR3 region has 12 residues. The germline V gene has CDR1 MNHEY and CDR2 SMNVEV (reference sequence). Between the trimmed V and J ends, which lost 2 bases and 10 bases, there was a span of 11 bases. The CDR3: CASSLPGRPYTF. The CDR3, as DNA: TGTGCCAGCAGTTTACCCGGGAGGCCCTACACCTTC.

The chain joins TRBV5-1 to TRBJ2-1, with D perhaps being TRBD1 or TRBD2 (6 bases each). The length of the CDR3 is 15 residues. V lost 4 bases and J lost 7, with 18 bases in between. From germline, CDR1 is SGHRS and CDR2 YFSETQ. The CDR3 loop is CASSQGPEGGNEQFF. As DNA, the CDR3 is TGCGCCAGCAGCCAAGGGCCCGAAGGGGGGAATGAGCAGTTCTTC.

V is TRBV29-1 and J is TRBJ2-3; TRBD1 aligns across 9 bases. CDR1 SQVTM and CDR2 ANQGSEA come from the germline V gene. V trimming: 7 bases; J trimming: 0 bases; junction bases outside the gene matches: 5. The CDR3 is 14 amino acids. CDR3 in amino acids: CSARDRVSTDTQYF. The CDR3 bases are TGCAGCGCACGGGACAGGGTGAGCACAGATACGCAGTATTTT.

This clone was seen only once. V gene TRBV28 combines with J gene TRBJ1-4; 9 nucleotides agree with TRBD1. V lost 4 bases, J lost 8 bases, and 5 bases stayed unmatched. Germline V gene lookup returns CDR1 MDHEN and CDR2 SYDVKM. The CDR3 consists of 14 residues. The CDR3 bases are TGTGCCAGCAGTTCCTCTGGGACAGGGGAAAAACTGTTTTTT. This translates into CASSSSGTGEKLFF.

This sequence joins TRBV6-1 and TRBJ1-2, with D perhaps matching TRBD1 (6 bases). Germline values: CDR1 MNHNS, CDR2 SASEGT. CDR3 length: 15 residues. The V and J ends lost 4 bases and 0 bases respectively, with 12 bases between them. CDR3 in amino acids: CASSAFDRTNYGYTF. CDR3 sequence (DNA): TGTGCCAGCAGTGCATTCGACAGGACTAACTATGGCTACACCTTC.

CDR3 DNA: TGTGCCATTTCGACAGGGGGCTCTTCAGAGACCCAGTACTTC. It specifies CAISTGGSSETQYF. The J gene is TRBJ2-5, the V gene TRBV10-3; TRBD1 matches at 10 bases. From germline, CDR1 is ENHRY and CDR2 SYGVKD. V was clipped by 9 bases and J by 4 bases; unmatched bases: 8. CDR3 length equals 14 residues.